These 17 T cell receptor beta chains were all obtained from the same sample, sequenced in a study of patients with pleural tuberculosis. One entry per CDR3 protein results from TCRdb running MiXCR on the reads. The data hold some 48,000 distinct CDR3 sequences, with approximately 7.9% observed a single time. Every receptor here comes from a human donor with pleural tuberculosis.

This clonotype was counted at least ten times. V is TRBV2 and J is TRBJ1-3, with D unclear. Trimming cost V 8 bases and J 0 bases, with 8 bases left between them. The V gene's germline CDR1 is SNHLY and CDR2 FYNNEI. The CDR3 consists of 13 residues. The CDR3 DNA reads as TGTGCCAGCCAACAGAGCTCTGGAAACACCATATATTTT. Its protein product is CASQQSSGNTIYF.

This clonotype was seen at least ten times. This sequence joins TRBV27 and TRBJ2-5; tentatively, D is TRBD1 or TRBD2 (5 bases each). This CDR3 is 15 amino acids long. Germline CDR1 MNHEY, CDR2 SMNVEV (reference sequence). The germline V and J ends were trimmed by 5 bases and 5 bases, with 18 bases remaining between them. CDR3 residues: CASSLIGGTPETQYF. CDR3 nucleotide sequence: TGTGCCAGCAGTCTGATTGGTGGGACCCCGGAGACCCAGTACTTC.

At least ten counts were recorded for this clonotype. The chain couples TRBV12-3 or TRBV12-4 to TRBJ1-1; D remains ambiguous. CDR3 length equals 16 residues. Trimming shortened V by 4 bases and J by 2 bases, and 17 bases separated the two germline ends. CDR3 DNA sequence: TGTGCCAGCAGTTCCGAGGAGATCGGGAAAAACACTGAAGCTTTCTTT. Amino acids: CASSSEEIGKNTEAFF.

Ten or more counts support this clonotype. The chain carries TRBV20-1 and TRBJ2-5, with 7 nucleotides matching TRBD2. CDR1 and CDR2 from the germline V gene are DFQATT and SNEGSKA (reference sequence). Trimming removed 3 bases from V and 5 bases from J; junction bases left unmatched: 9. This CDR3 is 14 amino acids long. CDR3 in DNA: TGCAGTGCTAGTTCTAAACGGGAGGAGGAGACCCAGTACTTC. Amino acid sequence: CSASSKREEETQYF.

This clonotype was recorded many times. The rearrangement uses TRBV12-3 or TRBV12-4 and TRBJ2-3, with D perhaps TRBD2 (6 bases). The CDR3 sequence is 15 residues long. V lost 7 bases, J lost 0 bases, and 14 bases lay in between. CDR3 nucleotides: TGTGCCAGCATCCCGTTTAGCGGAAGCACAGATACGCAGTATTTT. It specifies CASIPFSGSTDTQYF.

Many counts were recorded for this clonotype. This chain links TRBV28 with TRBJ1-2; D may be TRBD1 (5 bases). The CDR3 totals 13 residues. The V and J ends lost 7 bases and 4 bases respectively, with 13 bases between them. CDR1 MDHEN and CDR2 SYDVKM come from the germline V gene. CDR3 region: CASNNQGIYGYTF. DNA of the CDR3: TGTGCCAGCAACAACCAGGGAATCTATGGCTACACCTTC.

This clonotype has ten or more counts. The chain has TRBV7-2 and TRBJ2-7, with TRBD2 matching over 8 bases. The CDR3 is made up of 15 amino acids. V trimming: 0 bases; J trimming: 2 bases; junction bases outside the gene matches: 3. Germline V gene sequence: CDR1 SGHTA, CDR2 FQGNSA. The CDR3 loop reads CASSLAGTRTYEQYF. CDR3 DNA: TGTGCCAGCAGCTTAGCCGGGACTAGAACCTACGAGCAGTACTTC. Based on the CDR3 plus reference TRBV7-2 and TRBJ2-7, the full variable domain is GAGVSQSPSNKVTEKGKDVELRCDPISGHTALYWYRQSLGQGLEFLIYFQGNSAPDKSGLPSDRFSAERTGGSVSTLTIQRTQQEDSAVYLCASSLAGTRTYEQYFGPGTRLTVT.

This clonotype was recorded many times. The chain recombines TRBV29-1 with TRBJ2-5, with D perhaps given as TRBD1 or TRBD2 (5 bases each). Germline CDR1 reads SQVTM; CDR2 reads ANQGSEA. The CDR3 has 14 amino acids. The V end lost 7 bases, the J end lost 2 bases, and 17 bases lay between the germline ends. The CDR3 bases are TGCAGCGCCGACTTAACTGGGGGACAAGAGACCCAGTACTTC. Translating it yields CSADLTGGQETQYF.

The sample holds many counts of this clonotype. The gene calls are TRBV12-3 or TRBV12-4 and TRBJ1-3; a possible D gene is TRBD1 (5 bases). The CDR3 length is 13 residues. V was trimmed by 11 bases and J by 2 bases, leaving 13 bases between them. The CDR3: CAWGTGTGNTIYF. CDR3 DNA: TGTGCCTGGGGGACGGGTACTGGAAACACCATATATTTT.

Many counts were recorded for this clonotype. The V call is TRBV7-6, the J call TRBJ2-3, with 7 bases fitting TRBD2. There are 16 residues in the CDR3. The V segment lost 1 base and the J segment 1 base; nucleotides outside the gene matches: 5. CDR1 and CDR2 from the germline V gene are SGHVS and FNYEAQ. The CDR3 nucleotides read TGTGCCAGCAGCTTAGGGGGGACTATAGGCACAGATACGCAGTATTTT. Translated, it gives CASSLGGTIGTDTQYF.

This clonotype appeared many times. V is TRBV5-6 and J is TRBJ2-1; 7 positions agree with TRBD1. In germline, CDR1 is SGHDT, CDR2 YYEEEE. The junction had 5 bases not matched to a gene; V was cut back by 1 base and J by 4 bases. The CDR3 has 15 residues. Here the CDR3 DNA reads TGTGCCAGCAGCTTGACAGGGGATCTTTACAATGAGCAGTTCTTC. This translates into CASSLTGDLYNEQFF.

In this sample, this clonotype turned up many times. The chain is built from TRBV28 and TRBJ2-7; 8 bases align to TRBD1. CDR1 and CDR2 (germline): MDHEN, SYDVKM. Losses at the gene ends were 3 bases for V and 1 base for J; bases not matched to a gene: 5. The CDR3 sequence is 15 residues long. CDR3 sequence (DNA): TGTGCCAGCAGTTTGCCCCAGGGGGCATCCTACGAGCAGTACTTC. Amino acids: CASSLPQGASYEQYF.

This clonotype showed up many times. The chain carries TRBV29-1 and TRBJ1-1; 10 bases map to TRBD1. The CDR3 is 12 amino acids. Germline CDR1 reads SQVTM; CDR2 reads ANQGSEA. The CDR3 DNA reads TGCGGGACAGGGGTTCTGAACACTGAAGCTTTCTTT. Residues: CGTGVLNTEAFF.

This clonotype came up many times. This rearrangement joins TRBV6-1 to TRBJ2-1; 9 bases agree with TRBD1. With 6 bases clipped from V and 8 bases from J, the junction kept 8 bases outside the gene matches. This CDR3 has 14 amino acids. The germline V gene has CDR1 MNHNS and CDR2 SASEGT. CDR3 DNA: TGTGCCAGCAGCTCCGGGACAGGGTGGTATGAGCAGTTCTTC. This translates into CASSSGTGWYEQFF.

This clonotype was observed many times. This chain uses TRBV6-2 or TRBV6-3 with TRBJ1-5, with D hard to call. Germline CDR1 reads MNHEY; CDR2 reads SVGEGT. Deletions cut 2 bases from V and 9 bases from J, with 11 bases between. This CDR3 comprises 13 residues. The CDR3 reads CASSYLSRGPQHF. For the CDR3, the DNA is TGTGCCAGCAGTTACCTCTCCCGGGGGCCCCAGCATTTT.

This clonotype appeared many times. CDR3 sequence reads: CASSEGRQVYGYTF. CDR3 bases: TGTGCCAGCAGTGAGGGACGACAGGTCTATGGCTACACCTTC. The chain carries TRBV6-1 and TRBJ1-2; possibly TRBD1 for D (6 bases). Germline V gene lookup returns CDR1 MNHNS and CDR2 SASEGT. The CDR3 loop spans 14 amino acids. V dropped 3 bases and J dropped 4 bases, with 12 bases sitting between them.

This clonotype was detected ten times or more. The CDR3 is CASSPRGHYNEQFF. DNA of the CDR3: TGTGCCAGCAGTCCAAGGGGGCATTACAATGAGCAGTTCTTC. The genes are TRBV6-1 and TRBJ2-1; 7 bases are shared with TRBD1. This CDR3 is built from 14 residues. The V gene's germline CDR1 is MNHNS and CDR2 SASEGT. After removal of 5 bases from V and 4 bases from J, the junction contained 5 bases not matched to a gene.